The rows below give T cell receptor beta chains drawn from one sample of a study of cytomegalovirus exposure and HLA in healthy donors. Assay used: immunoSEQ multiplex PCR; TCRdb lists only in-frame clones, some missing. This sample yields about 160,000 clones, of which roughly 80% are seen a single time; about 4.5% belongs to the top ten. Material for sequencing was PBMCs. The receptors shown here come from a man aged 40-50 years in good health and CMV-seronegative. Both conserved end residues are part of each CDR3. D genes are given only for firm matches. Clone size is given for some rows only: seen once, a few or many times, or a class if the clone is expanded.

NA,TRBJ2-5,TRBD2,TRBV28,TGTGCCAGCAGTTTGGCTAGCGGGGGCTTAGGGACCCAGTACTTC,CASSLASGGLGTQYF
NA,TRBJ2-1,TRBD1,TRBV5-1,TGCGCCAGCAGCTCAATGGACAGGGGTGTTGGAAATGAGCAGTTCTTC,CASSSMDRGVGNEQFF
NA,TRBJ2-7,NA,TRBV13,TGTGCCAGCAGGCCTCCTGGCGGGCACACCTACGAGCAGTACTTC,CASRPPGGHTYEQYF
NA,TRBJ2-3,NA,TRBV5-4,TGTGCCAGCAGCGCTCCTAGCCCAAATACGCAGTATTTT,CASSAPSPNTQYF
NA,TRBJ2-5,TRBD2,TRBV9,TGTGCCAGTAGCGTAGACTGGGGGGGGGAGACCCAGTACTTC,CASSVDWGGETQYF
NA,TRBJ1-4,TRBD1,TRBV28,TGTGCCAGCAGTTTGCGGGACAGGGGTTACGAAAAACTGTTTTTT,CASSLRDRGYEKLFF
NA,TRBJ2-3,NA,TRBV14,TGTGCCAGCAGCCAAGATCGGGGAGATACGCAGTATTTT,CASSQDRGDTQYF
NA,TRBJ1-5,TRBD1,TRBV2,TGTGCCAGCAGTGAAGGGGGACAGATTAATCAGCCCCAGCATTTT,CASSEGGQINQPQHF
NA,TRBJ2-3,NA,TRBV27,TGTGCCAGCAGTGTAACGCGGGGCACAGATACGCAGTATTTT,CASSVTRGTDTQYF
NA,TRBJ1-4,NA,TRBV7-2,TGTGCCAGCACCTCTCGAGGGGGTAATGAAAAACTGTTTTTT,CASTSRGGNEKLFF
NA,TRBJ1-1,TRBD1,TRBV2,TGTGCCAGCAGCCCCCTGGGACAGGGGGTCACTGAAGCTTTCTTT,CASSPLGQGVTEAFF
NA,TRBJ2-3,NA,TRBV5-1,TGCGCCAGCAGCTTATGGACAGGCACAGATACGCAGTATTTT,CASSLWTGTDTQYF
NA,TRBJ2-5,TRBD2,TRBV11-2,TGTGCCAGCAGCTTAGGCGGGCTAGCGGGGGGGACCCAGTACTTC,CASSLGGLAGGTQYF
once,TRBJ2-1,TRBD2,TRBV18,TGTGCCAGCTCACGCGAAAGCGGGGGGGCCCCCTACAATGAGCAGTTCTTC,CASSRESGGAPYNEQFF
NA,TRBJ2-5,NA,TRBV4-2,TGTGCCAGCAGCCAAGACCTAACTCGTGGGACCCAGTACTTC,CASSQDLTRGTQYF
NA,TRBJ2-1,NA,TRBV6-1,TGTGCCAGCAGTGAATCCGAACCTTATCACAGGTTCTTC,CASSESEPYHRFF
NA,TRBJ2-7,TRBD1,TRBV11-2,TGTGCCAGCAGCCTTGGGACAGGGGGAACCTACGAGCAGTACTTC,CASSLGTGGTYEQYF
NA,TRBJ2-7,TRBD1,TRBV29-1,TGCAGCGTTGAATGGGACAGGGTGTACTTC,CSVEWDRVYF